The 4 T cell receptor beta chains below all came from one sample that was sequenced in a study of blood T cell repertoires in COVID-19. Method: immunoSEQ multiplex PCR; TCRdb's copy keeps in-frame clones and lacks some. Of more than 100,000 clones listed, more than 80% were seen once; the top ten hold less than 5%. Sequencing used peripheral blood. Receptors originate from a man aged 40-50 years with acute or convalescent COVID-19.

The rearrangement links TRBV7-2 to TRBJ2-3; D may be TRBD2 (5 bases). Trimming stripped 2 bases from V and 7 bases from J, with 10 bases between. Germline loops: CDR1 SGHTA, CDR2 FQGNSA. This CDR3 is built from 13 residues. CDR3 DNA: TGTGCCAGCAGCTTAAGCGGACCCAATACGCAGTATTTT. Translation gives CASSLSGPNTQYF.

This rearrangement joins TRBV7-9 to TRBJ1-1; 8 nucleotides line up with TRBD1. The CDR3 is 15 amino acids. V gave up 0 bases and J gave up 1 base; unmatched junction bases: 1. Looked up from germline, CDR1 is SEHNR and CDR2 is FQNEAQ (reference sequence). As DNA, the CDR3 is TGTGCCAGCAGCTTAGCCGGGACAGGGAACACTGAAGCTTTCTTT. Its protein product is CASSLAGTGNTEAFF. The variable domain in full, completed from reference TRBV7-9 and TRBJ1-1, reads DTGVSQNPRHKITKRGQNVTFRCDPISEHNRLYWYRQTLGQGPEFLTYFQNEAQLEKSRLLSDRFSAERPKGSFSTLEIQRTEQGDSAMYLCASSLAGTGNTEAFFGQGTRLTVV.

In its sample, this clone was seen once. The chain links TRBV29-1 to TRBJ2-7; a possible D gene is TRBD1 (6 bases). V was shortened by 3 bases and J by 7 bases, with 13 bases between the two germline ends. CDR1 is SQVTM, CDR2 ANQGSEA, per germline. CDR3 length: 12 residues. This CDR3 reads CSVDGGPREQYF. CDR3 sequence (DNA): TGCAGCGTTGATGGGGGCCCGAGGGAGCAGTACTTC.

The J gene is TRBJ1-1, the V gene TRBV10-3; D gene uncertain. CDR3 length: 11 residues. V was clipped by 10 bases and J by 0 bases, with 6 bases between them. In germline, CDR1 is ENHRY, CDR2 SYGVKD. The CDR3 DNA reads as TGTGCCAGCCGGGTGAACACTGAAGCTTTCTTT. As protein: CASRVNTEAFF.